This TCR beta chain was captured in a study of Tregs in tolerant kidney transplant recipients (dated by TCRdb to 2018 to 2020). Concerning the study at large: Related donors were used in the transplants with nonmyeloablative bone marrow transplantation, and mixed chimerism was transient in the human trials. Before combined kidney and bone marrow transplantation, this study identified donor-specific regulatory T cells using TCRbeta sequencing and then followed those same cells after transplant. Study-wide conclusions, independent of this receptor: The study was limited by small patient numbers, and the findings need validation in larger populations and under other immunosuppression protocols. Because the PCR primers were changed over time for some patients, nucleotide-level comparison could not be performed across the samples from those patients. In tolerant patients, the expansion of donor-specific Tregs was greater than global Treg expansion, suggesting that the expansion was antigen-driven rather than nonspecific. Expanding Tregs with activated donor B cells appeared to identify the most biologically relevant and donor-specific TCRbeta repertoire. Biological reproducibility was not examined directly, but technical replication error appeared to be minimal.

Concerning this clone itself: Its antigen is still unknown. Base qualities are not provided; no much larger clone lies one nucleotide away.

Genomic DNA was extracted from sorted cells with the QIAGEN DNeasy Blood and Tissue Kit for TCRbeta CDR3 sequencing. Through immunoSEQ, high-throughput TCRbeta CDR3 sequencing was done commercially, including PCR amplification with internal controls and bias correction. On the authors' methods: A unique productive TCRbeta sequence was defined by the CDR3 nucleotide sequence when primers matched, and otherwise by the CDR3 amino acid sequence together with the Vbeta and Jbeta genes. As a correction for sorting error, sequences shared between sorted populations at a frequency ratio of 2:1 or less were discarded, and the remaining shared sequences were assigned to the higher population. Sequences were defined as donor-reactive when expanded at least 5-fold in CFSE-low cells versus unstimulated cells and present at a frequency of at least 0.01% in CFSE-low cells. Repertoire divergence was quantified by Jensen-Shannon divergence using the top 100 TCRbeta sequences ranked by frequency. For samples with multiple sequencing runs, sorting error was corrected in each run separately before the runs were combined. As stored in TCRdb, this immuneACCESS dataset retains in-frame rearrangements with V and J assigned. A fraction of the clones does not appear; measured against another copy, unresolved V genes explain less than half of the discrepancy, and the remainder lacks a known reason. V, J and clone size are those of that table, while D and trimming were read from the DNA. The sample table contains 98,000 or so clones; only one count was recorded for around 89% of them. 0.34% of the sample rests with the top ten.

Read against the paper, the sample's time point label means: blood sample drawn before combined kidney and bone marrow transplant. Unstimulated Tregs (CD4+CD25+CD127-), CD4+ non-Tregs (CD4+CD25-), CD4 and CD8 cells were FACS-sorted from thawed PBMCs. Several combined kidney and bone marrow transplant recipients from the ITN036ST trial were included as patients, and samples were available only from these trial subjects. Healthy control blood was processed by Ficoll density gradient to PBMCs and cryopreserved; patient PBMCs were collected before and after transplant. This TCR was sampled from a human donor who received a combined kidney and bone marrow transplant. Sequenced material: CD4+ T cells from blood, taken before the transplant.

The DNA sequence reads TGTGCCAGCGGACTAGCGGGCTCCTACGAGCAGTACTTC. Translated, this is CASGLAGSYEQYF. The chain couples TRBV6-6 to TRBJ2-7, and 11 bases in between align with TRBD2. The germline V gene (reference sequence) supplies CDR1 MNHNY and CDR2 SVGAGI. Unmatched junction bases come to 0, with V trimmed by 8 bases and J by 0 bases. Reading from cysteine to phenylalanine, the CDR3 counts 13 amino acids. Only CDR3 DNA is held: 39 bases, read in frame from base 1.